This T cell receptor beta chain appears in the sequencing data of a study of chemoradiotherapy in HPV16-positive cancers. On this clone: No antigen is known for it.

Overall study results and limits: HPV-specific T cells were functionally defined from only two HPV16-positive patients.

Profiling relied on immunoSEQ multiplex PCR, and the TCRdb table lists in-frame clones only, not all of them. Here the sample spans under 35,000 clones, approximately 88% being singletons. The material sequenced was blood, taken from a patient who underwent chemoradiotherapy. The source of this sequence is a human donor with HPV-associated anogenital cancer.

CDR3 bases: TGTGCCAGTTTCGAACAGGGCCCGCCGGGAGGAAACACCATATATTTT. Protein: CASFEQGPPGGNTIYF. The rearrangement links TRBV2 to TRBJ1-3; a possible D gene is TRBD1 (6 bases). The CDR3 has 16 amino acids. From germline, CDR1 is SNHLY and CDR2 FYNNEI. V was cut by 9 bases and J by 4 bases, with 22 bases left in between.